Below, 9 T cell receptor beta chains from the same sample are listed, as sequenced in a study of technical replicates of blood from several donors. Produced via immunoSEQ multiplex PCR; TCRdb's table is partial and in-frame only. There are about 100,000 clones in the sample; nearly 96% occur only once, and approximately 0.21% lies in the top ten. The material sequenced was T cells isolated from PBMCs. These receptors came from a human donor in good health.

The chain is built from TRBV11-1 and TRBJ2-1, with 9 bases fitting TRBD1. Trimming at V came to 5 bases and at J to 6 bases, leaving 11 bases not matched to a gene. Germline CDR1 reads SGHAT; CDR2 reads FQDESV (reference sequence). This CDR3 has 16 residues. CDR3 amino acids: CASSRGLGQGLNEQFF. CDR3 coding DNA: TGTGCCAGCAGCCGCGGACTCGGACAGGGGCTCAATGAGCAGTTCTTC.

This sequence joins TRBV5-6 and TRBJ2-5, with 12 bases that match TRBD1. V shed 6 bases, J shed 7 bases, and the junction held 10 bases outside the gene matches. The CDR3 extends over 15 amino acids. Germline V CDR1 and CDR2: SGHDT, YYEEEE. CDR3 amino acids: CASTLRDRGLGTQYF. Here the CDR3 DNA reads TGTGCCAGCACCCTAAGGGACAGGGGGCTAGGGACCCAGTACTTC.

The rearrangement links TRBV5-4 to TRBJ2-5; D call uncertain. The CDR3 is 14 residues long. Germline V gene data show CDR1 as SGHNT and CDR2 as YYREEE (reference sequence). Trimming took off 4 bases at V and 5 bases at J, with 15 bases between the two ends. Written as DNA, the CDR3 is TGTGCCAGCAGCCCAACCCCGGTAGAGGAGACCCAGTACTTC. It specifies CASSPTPVEETQYF.

The chain employs TRBV18 and TRBJ2-1; no firm D call. V lost 1 base, J lost 7 bases, and 8 bases lay in between. The CDR3 totals 13 residues. The germline V gene has CDR1 KGHSH and CDR2 LQKENI. This chain's CDR3 is CASSPLHGNEQFF. The CDR3 DNA reads as TGTGCCAGCTCACCACTACACGGGAATGAGCAGTTCTTC.

This chain connects TRBV4-1 to TRBJ1-2; D not resolved. The germline V and J ends were trimmed by 4 bases and 2 bases, with 11 bases remaining between them. Germline CDR1 reads MGHRA; CDR2 reads YSYEKL. This CDR3 spans 14 amino acids. The CDR3: CASSPYPENYGYTF. Here the CDR3 DNA reads TGCGCCAGCAGCCCCTACCCCGAAAACTATGGCTACACCTTC.

The rearrangement joins TRBV5-5 to TRBJ2-3; TRBD2 aligns across 10 bases. The CDR3 has 19 residues. Per germline, CDR1 SGHKS and CDR2 YYEKEE (reference sequence). V shed 1 base and J 0 bases; nucleotides not matched to a gene: 11. The CDR3 DNA sequence: TGTGCCAGCAGCTTGTTCGCGGGACTAGCGTCCATTAGCACAGATACGCAGTATTTT. Translated, it gives CASSLFAGLASISTDTQYF.

V is TRBV4-2 and J is TRBJ2-1, with D maybe TRBD1 (6 bases). Germline V gene lookup returns CDR1 LGHNA and CDR2 YNFKEQ. This CDR3 is 16 amino acids long. V shed 5 bases and J shed 6 bases, with 20 bases lying between them. The CDR3 DNA sequence: TGTGCCAGCAGCTCCAGCTTTAGGCAGGGGAGCAATGAGCAGTTCTTC. It encodes CASSSSFRQGSNEQFF.

The rearrangement links TRBV6-1 to TRBJ2-7; TRBD1 agrees at 7 bases. Trimming removed 3 bases from V and 2 bases from J; junction bases left unmatched: 4. The CDR3 sequence is 14 residues long. Germline CDR1 and CDR2: MNHNS and SASEGT. In nucleotides, the CDR3 is TGTGCCAGCAGTGAGGTGACAGGGCCCTACGAGCAGTACTTC. Translating it yields CASSEVTGPYEQYF.

The chain couples TRBV27 to TRBJ2-3; 10 nucleotides match TRBD2. Germline lookup yields CDR1 MNHEY and CDR2 SMNVEV (reference sequence). The CDR3 is 16 residues long. The trim removed 7 bases at V and 2 bases at J, leaving 9 bases unmatched. The CDR3 DNA follows: TGTGCCAGCAATTCTTTAGCGGGGGGAACCACAGATACGCAGTATTTT. The encoded protein is CASNSLAGGTTDTQYF.